The clone carrying this TCR beta chain occurred many times. Per germline, CDR1 DFQATT and CDR2 SNEGSKA (reference sequence). The CDR3 runs to 14 residues. V lost 1 base to trimming and J lost 4 bases, with 11 bases between them. The sample is drawn from a study of T cells in Graves' hyperthyroidism and ophthalmopathy. Researchers took RNA transcripts and amplified the TCR beta CDR3 regions from them. Primed by the HTBI set, a first-round RT-PCR was run on the TCR CDR3. Via MiXCR, TCRdb re-called the multiplex PCR reads, giving one row per CDR3 protein. The repertoire holds approximately 330,000 distinct CDR3 sequences, with 21% as singletons. Researchers defined stable Graves' hyperthyroidism as no ophthalmopathy progression within 18 months.

Material: blood. This clonotype was obtained from a woman aged 45-59 years with Graves' hyperthyroidism. V gene TRBV20-1 combines with J gene TRBJ2-1, with D unresolved. The CDR3 sequence: CSARASRRYNEQFF. The CDR3 region has the DNA TGCAGTGCTAGAGCATCCCGAAGGTACAATGAGCAGTTCTTC.